This T cell receptor (beta chain) was captured by sequencing in a study of blood T cell repertoires in COVID-19. At the level of the study: The analysed material was cDNA or gDNA that came from T cells, B-cell-depleted T cells, or PBMCs.

Enrollment of patients from Seattle took place during active infection, with longitudinal follow-up. Germline CDR1 reads SNHLY; CDR2 reads FYNNEI. V dropped 7 bases and J dropped 0 bases, with 12 bases sitting between them. The CDR3 consists of 15 residues. Source study methods: Reference gene primer amplification yielded estimated nucleated cell counts. The table came from immunoSEQ multiplex PCR; TCRdb's copy has only in-frame clones and leaves some out. V, J and clone size reflect that table, while D and trimming were determined from the DNA. The table lists fewer than 350,000 clones, around 90% of them singletons.

The sample comprised peripheral blood. V usage is TRBV2 and J usage is TRBJ2-2; possibly TRBD2 for D (6 bases). The origin of this receptor is a woman aged 55-69 years with COVID-19, enrolled during active disease. CDR3 sequence reads: CASKGGGSNTGELFF. In DNA form, the CDR3 reads TGTGCCAGCAAGGGTGGGGGGTCGAACACCGGGGAGCTGTTTTTT.